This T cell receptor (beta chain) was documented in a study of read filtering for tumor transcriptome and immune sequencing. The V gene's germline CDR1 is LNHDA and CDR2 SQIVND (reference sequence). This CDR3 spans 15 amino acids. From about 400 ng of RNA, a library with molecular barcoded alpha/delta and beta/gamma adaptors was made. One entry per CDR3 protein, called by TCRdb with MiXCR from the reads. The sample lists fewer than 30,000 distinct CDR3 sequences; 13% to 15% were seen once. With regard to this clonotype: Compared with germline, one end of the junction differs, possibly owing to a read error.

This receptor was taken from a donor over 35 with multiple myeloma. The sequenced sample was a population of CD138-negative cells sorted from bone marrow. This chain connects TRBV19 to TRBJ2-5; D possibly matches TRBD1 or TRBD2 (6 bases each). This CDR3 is CANSGRGQLQETQYF. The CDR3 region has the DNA TGTGCCAATAGTGGCCGGGGGCAACTCCAAGAGACCCAGTACTTC.